The 8 T cell receptor beta chains below all came from one sample that was sequenced in a study of T-cell reconstitution after alpha-beta-depleted transplantation in children. TCRbeta library construction was performed incorporating unique molecular identifiers. TCRdb reprocessed the PCR reads with MiXCR, giving one entry per CDR3 protein. In the table there are roughly 500,000 distinct CDR3 sequences, around a third of which are singletons. The sequenced sample was PBMCs from the stem cell graft donor, obtained from the stem cell graft. Receptor source: a human donor who donated a stem cell graft to a child with aplastic anemia.

This clonotype was seen a handful of times. The chain couples TRBV20-1 to TRBJ2-2, with 9 bases identical to TRBD1. This CDR3 has 13 amino acids. In germline, CDR1 is DFQATT, CDR2 SNEGSKA (reference sequence). V shed 5 bases, J shed 10 bases, and the junction held 8 bases outside the gene matches. CDR3 residues: CSAPRDRVSELFF. Here the CDR3 DNA reads TGCAGTGCTCCCCGGGACAGGGTTTCGGAGCTGTTTTTT.

The chain joins TRBV12-3 or TRBV12-4 to TRBJ2-1; possibly TRBD1 for D (6 bases). CDR3 length: 14 residues. Trimming stripped 7 bases from V and 0 bases from J, with 10 bases between. Here the CDR3 DNA reads TGTGCCAGCATGGGGACAAGCTCCTACAATGAGCAGTTCTTC. Translated: CASMGTSSYNEQFF.

This clonotype was found a few times. The rearrangement links TRBV20-1 to TRBJ2-1; 8 bases line up with TRBD2. This CDR3 has 15 amino acids. The trim removed 1 base at V and 6 bases at J, leaving 8 bases unmatched. Looked up from germline, CDR1 is DFQATT and CDR2 is SNEGSKA (reference sequence). The CDR3 bases are TGCAGTGCTAGAGGTCGGCGGGAGGTTGCCAATGAGCAGTTCTTC. Its protein is CSARGRREVANEQFF.

This sequence joins TRBV28 and TRBJ2-7; no definite D call. Germline CDR1 and CDR2: MDHEN and SYDVKM. Trimming removed 5 bases from V and 6 bases from J, with 11 bases in between. This CDR3 comprises 12 residues. Here the CDR3 reads CASSPYPTEQYF. The CDR3 region has the DNA TGTGCCAGCAGTCCCTACCCCACCGAGCAGTACTTC.

This sequence joins TRBV20-1 and TRBJ1-1; D gene ambiguous. From germline, CDR1 is DFQATT and CDR2 SNEGSKA (reference sequence). CDR3 size: 13 residues. Trimming pared 6 bases from V and 0 bases from J, leaving 11 bases between. The CDR3 here is CSAQPVLNTEAFF. The CDR3 DNA sequence: TGCAGTGCCCAACCTGTTTTGAACACTGAAGCTTTCTTT.

The CDR3 reads CASGLALGYEQYF. The CDR3, as DNA: TGTGCCAGCGGTCTCGCTTTGGGCTACGAGCAGTACTTC. The J gene is TRBJ2-7, the V gene TRBV27; D gene unclear. The CDR3 is 13 amino acids. The V end lost 8 bases, the J end lost 3 bases, and 14 bases lay between the germline ends. Germline V lookup: CDR1 MNHEY, CDR2 SMNVEV (reference sequence).

This clonotype turned up a few times. J is TRBJ1-3 and V is TRBV6-5; D ambiguous. Trimming stripped 2 bases from V and 0 bases from J, with 8 bases between. Germline lookup yields CDR1 MNHEY and CDR2 SVGAGI. This CDR3 is built from 15 residues. DNA of the CDR3: TGTGCCAGCAGTTACGACCAGAGCTCTGGAAACACCATATATTTT. Encoded protein: CASSYDQSSGNTIYF.

The V gene is TRBV4-1, the J gene TRBJ2-7, with D uncertain. With 2 bases removed from V and 3 bases from J, the gap between germline ends came to 8 bases. There are 13 residues in the CDR3. Germline V gene sequence: CDR1 MGHRA, CDR2 YSYEKL. In DNA, the CDR3 is TGCGCCAGCAGCCAAACCCCGAACTACGAGCAGTACGTC. Translating it yields CASSQTPNYEQYV.